The 18 T cell receptor beta chains below all came from one sample that was sequenced in a study of shared T cell receptors in the human thymus. Profiling relied on immunoSEQ multiplex PCR, and the TCRdb table lists in-frame clones only, not all of them. Of hundreds of thousands of clones in the sample, 80% to 90% were seen once. In addition, the sample was reused for a study of human thymus T cells.

The material sequenced was thymocytes. These receptors were collected from a boy in the first two years of life with a congenital heart defect.

This clone was recorded once. The chain links TRBV27 to TRBJ2-1; TRBD2 aligns across 10 bases. Germline loops: CDR1 MNHEY, CDR2 SMNVEV (reference sequence). Trimming removed 5 bases from V and 7 bases from J; junction bases left unmatched: 14. The CDR3 length is 17 residues. The chain's CDR3 is CASSPPSGGLNTNEQFF. DNA of the CDR3: TGTGCCAGCAGTCCGCCTAGCGGGGGCCTAAATACTAATGAGCAGTTCTTC.

The rearrangement links TRBV7-9 to TRBJ2-3; 8 nucleotides agree with TRBD1. Germline trimming cut 5 bases from V and 1 base from J; bases unmatched to any gene: 8. The germline V gene encodes CDR1 SEHNR and CDR2 FQNEAQ (reference sequence). The CDR3 totals 16 residues. The CDR3 protein is CASSGRDRFGTDTQYF. The CDR3 nucleotides are TGTGCCAGCAGCGGAAGGGACAGGTTTGGCACAGATACGCAGTATTTT.

This chain joins TRBV7-9 and TRBJ2-1; D gene uncertain. Trimming took off 1 base at V and 5 bases at J, with 15 bases between the two ends. CDR1 is SEHNR and CDR2 is FQNEAQ in the germline V gene (reference sequence). CDR3 length equals 16 residues. The CDR3 protein is CASSLGLNLGHNEQFF. The CDR3 DNA is TGTGCCAGCAGCTTAGGTTTGAATCTAGGTCACAATGAGCAGTTCTTC.

This clone has a handful of counts. V and J are TRBV14 and TRBJ2-2, with 10 bases lining up with TRBD2. This CDR3 region has 16 residues. J lost 2 bases, V lost 3 bases, and 3 bases had no gene match. CDR1 is SGHDN and CDR2 is FVKESK in the germline V gene. DNA of the CDR3: TGTGCCAGCAGCCAGACTAGCGGGCGAAACACCGGGGAGCTGTTTTTT. Translation gives CASSQTSGRNTGELFF.

The V and J genes are TRBV6-5 and TRBJ2-6; D may be TRBD1 (6 bases). CDR1 MNHEY and CDR2 SVGAGI come from the germline V gene. Trimming took 4 bases from V and 2 from J, leaving 9 bases between them. There are 15 residues in the CDR3. Written as DNA, the CDR3 is TGTGCCAGCAGTTCTCACAGGGCTGGGGCCAACGTCCTGACTTTC. Translating gives CASSSHRAGANVLTF.

The chain employs TRBV6-1 and TRBJ2-7, with D tentatively TRBD1 (5 bases). Trimming removed 2 bases from V and 6 bases from J, with 14 bases in between. The germline V gene has CDR1 MNHNS and CDR2 SASEGT. The CDR3 length is 14 residues. CDR3 sequence reads: CASSEQGFFGEQYF. The CDR3 bases are TGTGCCAGCAGTGAACAGGGCTTTTTTGGCGAGCAGTACTTC.

The chain links TRBV14 to TRBJ2-7; D uncertain. In germline, CDR1 is SGHDN, CDR2 FVKESK. The V and J ends lost 1 base and 0 bases respectively, with 10 bases between them. The CDR3 is 15 residues long. This chain's CDR3 is CASSQGSGYSYEQYF. The CDR3 DNA follows: TGTGCCAGCAGCCAAGGTTCCGGGTACTCCTACGAGCAGTACTTC.

The CDR3, as DNA: TGCGCCAGCAGCCGATACCGGGACAGGGATCACTATGGCTACACCTTC. The encoded protein is CASSRYRDRDHYGYTF. The chain uses TRBV4-3 and TRBJ1-2; 9 nucleotides line up with TRBD1. Looked up from germline, CDR1 is LGHNA and CDR2 is YSLEER. This CDR3 region has 16 residues. V shed 4 bases and J 3 bases; nucleotides not matched to a gene: 9.

This chain uses TRBV10-3 with TRBJ1-2; D remains ambiguous. V was trimmed by 3 bases and J by 0 bases, leaving 11 bases between them. The CDR3 is made up of 15 amino acids. CDR1 and CDR2 (germline): ENHRY, SYGVKD. Here the CDR3 reads CAISEEAEANYGYTF. CDR3 nucleotides: TGTGCCATCAGTGAAGAGGCAGAAGCTAACTATGGCTACACCTTC.

This chain uses TRBV2 with TRBJ2-7; D is undetermined. CDR1 SNHLY and CDR2 FYNNEI come from the germline V gene. CDR3 length: 14 residues. Trimming shortened V by 4 bases and J by 0 bases, and 10 bases separated the two germline ends. The CDR3 nucleotides read TGTGCCAGCAGTGCCCCTTCGAGCTCCTACGAGCAGTACTTC. This sequence encodes CASSAPSSSYEQYF. Variable domain in full (rest from reference TRBV2 and TRBJ2-7): EPEVTQTPSHQVTQMGQEVILRCVPISNHLYFYWYRQILGQKVEFLVSFYNNEISEKSEIFDDQFSVERPDGSNFTLKIRSTKLEDSAMYFCASSAPSSSYEQYFGPGTRLTVT.

This chain connects TRBV4-3 to TRBJ1-2, with 8 bases that match TRBD1. J gave up 6 bases and V 4 bases, and 1 base lay outside the gene matches. The germline V gene encodes CDR1 LGHNA and CDR2 YSLEER. The CDR3 has 12 residues. The CDR3 nucleotides read TGCGCCAGCAGCCTGGGACAGGATGGCTACACCTTC. Encoded protein: CASSLGQDGYTF.

V and J are TRBV27 and TRBJ2-5; 12 bases align to TRBD2. With V trimmed by 5 bases and J by 5 bases, 9 bases remained unmatched. The CDR3 loop spans 16 amino acids. Germline lookup yields CDR1 MNHEY and CDR2 SMNVEV (reference sequence). As DNA, the CDR3 is TGTGCCAGCAGTCAGACTAGCGGGGGCGGACGGGAGACCCAGTACTTC. Its protein product is CASSQTSGGGRETQYF.

This CDR3 reads CASSGVPGQGKLSPLHF. For the CDR3, the DNA is TGTGCCAGCAGCGGGGTCCCGGGACAGGGGAAATTGTCACCCCTCCACTTT. V usage is TRBV7-2 and J usage is TRBJ1-6; 10 nucleotides align to TRBD1. Looked up from germline, CDR1 is SGHTA and CDR2 is FQGNSA. V lost 5 bases and J lost 10; bases outside the gene matches: 14. This CDR3 has 17 amino acids. Filled out from reference TRBV7-2 and TRBJ1-6, the complete variable domain reads GAGVSQSPSNKVTEKGKDVELRCDPISGHTALYWYRQSLGQGLEFLIYFQGNSAPDKSGLPSDRFSAERTGGSVSTLTIQRTQQEDSAVYLCASSGVPGQGKLSPLHFGNGTRLTVT.

The chain employs TRBV5-1 and TRBJ1-1, with D uncertain. The CDR3 is made up of 14 amino acids. The V and J ends lost 4 bases and 1 base respectively, with 11 bases between them. Germline CDR1 is SGHRS and CDR2 is YFSETQ. The CDR3 DNA sequence: TGCGCCAGCAGCCCGGAGGGCGGGAACACTGAAGCTTTCTTT. This gives the protein CASSPEGGNTEAFF.

The V call is TRBV11-3, the J call TRBJ2-3; TRBD1 might be the D (5 bases). CDR1 and CDR2 (germline): SGHNT, YENEEA. The CDR3 is made up of 16 amino acids. V lost 1 base and J lost 3, with 14 bases in between. The CDR3 DNA sequence: TGTGCCAGCAGCTTAGGTAGACCCCCAGGGACAGATACGCAGTATTTT. Protein product: CASSLGRPPGTDTQYF. The whole variable domain, filled in from reference TRBV11-3 and TRBJ2-3, reads EAGVVQSPRYKIIEKKQPVAFWCNPISGHNTLYWYLQNLGQGPELLIRYENEEAVDDSQLPKDRFSAERLKGVDSTLKIQPAELGDSAVYLCASSLGRPPGTDTQYFGPGTRLTVL.

This chain uses TRBV6-5 with TRBJ2-3; D perhaps matches TRBD1 (7 bases). CDR3 length equals 14 residues. Germline-derived CDR1 and CDR2 are MNHEY and SVGAGI. Trimming left V 5 bases short and J 3 bases short, with 12 bases between. CDR3 loop: CASSNRGGTDTQYF. The DNA for the CDR3 is TGTGCCAGCAGTAACAGGGGAGGAACAGATACGCAGTATTTT.

V usage is TRBV7-2 and J usage is TRBJ2-2; D is uncertain. V shed 5 bases and J shed 6 bases, with 19 bases lying between them. Per germline, CDR1 SGHTA and CDR2 FQGNSA. This CDR3 has 16 amino acids. CDR3 protein: CASSLAPRVAAGELFF. The DNA for the CDR3 is TGTGCCAGCAGCCTGGCCCCCCGCGTAGCCGCCGGGGAGCTGTTTTTT. Looking up the rest from reference TRBV7-2 and TRBJ2-2 gives the full variable domain: GAGVSQSPSNKVTEKGKDVELRCDPISGHTALYWYRQSLGQGLEFLIYFQGNSAPDKSGLPSDRFSAERTGGSVSTLTIQRTQQEDSAVYLCASSLAPRVAAGELFFGEGSRLTVL.

This clone was seen only once. The chain employs TRBV6-6 and TRBJ1-5, with no clear D. This CDR3 comprises 16 residues. The V and J ends lost 2 bases and 2 bases respectively, with 13 bases between them. Germline V CDR1 and CDR2: MNHNY, SVGAGI (reference sequence). The CDR3 here is CASSYPGVFRNQPQHF. DNA of the CDR3: TGTGCCAGCAGTTACCCCGGGGTGTTCCGCAATCAGCCCCAGCATTTT.